This is a list of T cell receptor beta chains from one sample in a study of identical twins. TCRdb reprocessed the 5' RACE reads via MiXCR and lists one record per CDR3 protein. The table records about 810,000 distinct CDR3 sequences, 9% to 15% of them present only once. This same sample was also taken into another study, of yellow fever vaccine responses in identical twins.

The sequenced sample was PBMCs. The receptors derive from a woman under 30 in good health. Each CDR3 is given with its conserved first and last residue. A D gene is named only where the DNA matches it firmly. Only some rows state a clone size, as once, few, many or a class for expanded clones.

size | J | V | D | DNA | CDR3
few | TRBJ2-3 | TRBV24-1 | TRBD1 | TGTGCCACCAGTGCGGACAGGGACACAGATACGCAGTATTTT | CATSADRDTDTQYF
few | TRBJ2-1 | TRBV29-1 | TRBD2 | TGCAGCGTTGCCGTGACTAGCGGGAGGGCCACTGAGCAGTTCTTC | CSVAVTSGRATEQFF
. | TRBJ2-3 | TRBV15 | TRBD2 | TGTGCCACCAGCAGATCTCGACTAGCGGGAGAGTATAGAGATACGCAGTATTTT | CATSRSRLAGEYRDTQYF
few | TRBJ2-3 | TRBV10-3 | . | TGTGCCATCAGTGATCCCACACGGACAGATACGCAGTATTTT | CAISDPTRTDTQYF
many | TRBJ1-1 | TRBV28 | . | TGTGCCAGCAGTCGCCGCCAGGGACTTAACACTGAAGCTTTCTTT | CASSRRQGLNTEAFF
. | TRBJ2-3 | TRBV20-1 | . | TGCAGTGCTAGAGTCACGGGAGAGGCAGATACGCAGTATTTT | CSARVTGEADTQYF
few | TRBJ2-5 | TRBV7-8 | . | TGTGCCAGCAGCTTAGTTGTGTTTCGGGGTCAGGAGACCCAGTACTTC | CASSLVVFRGQETQYF
many | TRBJ2-1 | TRBV12-3/TRBV12-4 | . | TGTGCCAGCAGTCCAGTAGGACCTGCCGCCAATGAGCAGTTCTTC | CASSPVGPAANEQFF
few | TRBJ2-1 | TRBV5-1 | TRBD2 | TGCGCCAGCAGCTTGTTCTCTAGCGGGGTCTCCTACAATGAGCAGTTCTTC | CASSLFSSGVSYNEQFF
few | TRBJ2-1 | TRBV3-1 | . | TGTGCCAGCAGCCCCGGGTGGGGGGTCCATGAGCAGTTCTTC | CASSPGWGVHEQFF
. | TRBJ1-2 | TRBV7-8 | . | TGTGCCAGCAGCTTACGGGGAGGGGCCCACCAGACCTCTAACTATGGCTACACCTTC | CASSLRGGAHQTSNYGYTF
. | TRBJ2-7 | TRBV20-1 | TRBD2 | TGCAGTGCCAGGACTAGCGGTTTCCCCTACGAGCAGTACTTC | CSARTSGFPYEQYF
many | TRBJ1-4 | TRBV5-1 | . | TGCGCCAGCAGCCCGGACCGGCGACAGACTAATGAAAAACTGTTTTTT | CASSPDRRQTNEKLFF
few | TRBJ2-7 | TRBV3-1 | TRBD1 | TGTGCCAGCAGCCAAGCTCCAGGGGGCTACGAGCAGTACTTC | CASSQAPGGYEQYF
. | TRBJ2-1 | TRBV29-1 | . | TGCAGCGTGGACGGCTGGCGGTCCATTGAGCAGTTCTTC | CSVDGWRSIEQFF
few | TRBJ2-1 | TRBV11-1 | TRBD2 | TGTGCCAGCAGCTTAAGTGTTTTGCGGGGGGGCCCCTACAATGAGCAGTTCTTC | CASSLSVLRGGPYNEQFF
many | TRBJ2-4 | TRBV4-1 | . | TGCGCCAGCAGCCAAGATTCGGGTGCAGCCAAAAACATTCAGTACTTC | CASSQDSGAAKNIQYF
few | TRBJ2-1 | TRBV7-8 | . | TGTGCCAGCAGCTTAAACTACCGCTCCTACAATGAGCAGTTCTTC | CASSLNYRSYNEQFF
few | TRBJ2-3 | TRBV20-1 | . | TGCAGTGCTAGTCTATCTGGCGGGAGCACAGATACGCAGTATTTT | CSASLSGGSTDTQYF
few | TRBJ2-7 | TRBV25-1 | TRBD2 | TGTGCCAGCAGTGAATCCAGCGGGAGTGGGTACGAGCAGTACTTC | CASSESSGSGYEQYF
many | TRBJ2-1 | TRBV12-3/TRBV12-4 | TRBD1 | TGTGCCAGCAACCGACAGGGGGGCACAAATGAGCAGTTCTTC | CASNRQGGTNEQFF
few | TRBJ2-7 | TRBV5-6 | TRBD2 | TGTGCCAGCAGCCTACCAGCGGGAGCCCCCTCCTACGAGCAGTACTTC | CASSLPAGAPSYEQYF
few | TRBJ2-1 | TRBV5-1 | . | TGCGCCAGCAGCTTGGATACTAGGGGTGAGCAGTTCTTC | CASSLDTRGEQFF
. | TRBJ2-1 | TRBV7-9 | . | TGTGCCAGCAGCGAGGACAGTTACAATGAGCAGTTCTTC | CASSEDSYNEQFF
many | TRBJ2-7 | TRBV4-1 | . | TGCGCCAGCAGCCGCCTCGGGGTTGAGGAGCAGTACTTC | CASSRLGVEEQYF
few | TRBJ2-7 | TRBV2 | . | TGTGCCAGCAGAGCGACTAGGACTCCTGATTCGGACGAGCAGTACTTC | CASRATRTPDSDEQYF
. | TRBJ2-1 | TRBV12-3/TRBV12-4 | . | TGTGCCAGCAGTTTCGGGACCCCAAACAATGAGCAGTTCTTC | CASSFGTPNNEQFF
few | TRBJ2-2 | TRBV10-3 | . | TGTGCCATCAGTGCGACTGACCGCACCGGGGAGCTGTTTTTT | CAISATDRTGELFF
. | TRBJ1-1 | TRBV18 | . | TGTGCCAGCTCACCCGATATGGGGCGCGGGAACACTGAAGCTTTCTTT | CASSPDMGRGNTEAFF
few | TRBJ2-1 | TRBV4-1 | . | TGCGCCTCCGGGGTCTCCTGGCGGGAGCAGTTCTTC | CASGVSWREQFF
. | TRBJ1-5 | TRBV19 | . | TGTGCCAGTAGTATAGGCGGGTATAGCAATCAGCCCCAGCATTTT | CASSIGGYSNQPQHF
. | TRBJ2-3 | TRBV27 | . | TGTGCCAGCAGGCGGGTTGGCACAGATACGCAGTATTTT | CASRRVGTDTQYF
many | TRBJ1-5 | TRBV10-3 | . | TGTGCCATCAGTGCCGAAGGACAGTTCGGCCAGCCCCAGCATTTT | CAISAEGQFGQPQHF
few | TRBJ2-7 | TRBV10-3 | TRBD2 | TGTGCCATCAGTGCCGGGACTACGGGCGAGCAGTACTTC | CAISAGTTGEQYF
many | TRBJ1-1 | TRBV29-1 | . | TGCAGCGTTGCACACACTGAAGCTTTCTTT | CSVAHTEAFF